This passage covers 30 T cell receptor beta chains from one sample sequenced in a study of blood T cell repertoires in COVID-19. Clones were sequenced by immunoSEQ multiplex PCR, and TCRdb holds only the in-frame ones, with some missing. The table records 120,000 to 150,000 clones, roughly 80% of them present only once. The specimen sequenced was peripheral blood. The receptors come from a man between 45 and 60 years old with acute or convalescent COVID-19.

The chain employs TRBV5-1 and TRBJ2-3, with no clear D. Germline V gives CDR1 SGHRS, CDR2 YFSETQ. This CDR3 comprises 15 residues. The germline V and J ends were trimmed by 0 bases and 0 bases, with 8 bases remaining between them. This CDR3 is CASSLAVASTDTQYF. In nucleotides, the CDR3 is TGCGCCAGCAGCTTGGCCGTAGCTAGCACAGATACGCAGTATTTT.

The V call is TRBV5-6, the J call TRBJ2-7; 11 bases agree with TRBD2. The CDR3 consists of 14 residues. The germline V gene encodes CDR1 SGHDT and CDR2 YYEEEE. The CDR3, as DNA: TGTGCCAGCAGCCAGGGACTTAGCGGGGGGGCCGGGTCCGTC. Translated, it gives CASSQGLSGGAGSV.

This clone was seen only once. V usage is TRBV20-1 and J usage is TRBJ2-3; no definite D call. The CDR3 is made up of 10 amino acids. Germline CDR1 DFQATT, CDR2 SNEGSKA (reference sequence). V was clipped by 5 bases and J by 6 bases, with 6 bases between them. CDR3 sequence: CSASRDTQYF. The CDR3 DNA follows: TGCAGTGCTTCCCGTGATACGCAGTATTTT.

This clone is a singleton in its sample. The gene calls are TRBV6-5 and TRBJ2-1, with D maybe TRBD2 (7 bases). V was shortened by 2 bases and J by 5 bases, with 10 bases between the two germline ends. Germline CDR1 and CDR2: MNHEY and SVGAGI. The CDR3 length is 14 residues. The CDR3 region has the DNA TGTGCCAGCAGTTACGCGGGGGCCGACAATGAGCAGTTCTTC. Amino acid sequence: CASSYAGADNEQFF.

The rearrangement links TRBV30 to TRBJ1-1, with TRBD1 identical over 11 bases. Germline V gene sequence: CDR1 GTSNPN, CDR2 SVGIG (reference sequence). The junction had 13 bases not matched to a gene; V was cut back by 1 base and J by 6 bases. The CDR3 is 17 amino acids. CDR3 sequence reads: CAWSGRTGGFIGAEAFF. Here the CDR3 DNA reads TGTGCCTGGAGTGGAAGGACAGGGGGCTTTATTGGAGCTGAAGCTTTCTTT.

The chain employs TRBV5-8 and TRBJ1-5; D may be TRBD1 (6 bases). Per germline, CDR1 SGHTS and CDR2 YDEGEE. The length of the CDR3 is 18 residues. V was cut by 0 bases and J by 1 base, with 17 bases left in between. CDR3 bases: TGTGCCAGCAGCTTGGTGTATAACTTGGACAGCAGCAATCAGCCCCAGCATTTT. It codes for CASSLVYNLDSSNQPQHF. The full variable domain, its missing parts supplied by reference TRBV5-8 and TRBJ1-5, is EAGVTQSPTHLIKTRGQQATLRCSPISGHTSVYWYQQALGLGLQFLLWYDEGEERNRGNFPPRFSGRQFPNYSSELNVNALELEDSALYLCASSLVYNLDSSNQPQHFGDGTRLSIL.

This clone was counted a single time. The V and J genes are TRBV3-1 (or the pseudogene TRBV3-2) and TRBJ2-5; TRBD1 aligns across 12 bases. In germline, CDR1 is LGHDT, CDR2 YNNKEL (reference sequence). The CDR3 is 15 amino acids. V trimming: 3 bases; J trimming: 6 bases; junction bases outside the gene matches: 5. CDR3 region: CASSQPGQGAKTQYF. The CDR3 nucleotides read TGTGCCAGCAGCCAGCCGGGACAGGGGGCGAAGACCCAGTACTTC.

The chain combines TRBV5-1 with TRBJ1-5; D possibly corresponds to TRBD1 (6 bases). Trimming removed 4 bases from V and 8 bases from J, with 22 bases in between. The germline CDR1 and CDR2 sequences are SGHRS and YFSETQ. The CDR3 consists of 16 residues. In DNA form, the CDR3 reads TGCGCCAGCAGCCCTGGGGTGGGTCAGGGGAGAGAGCCCCAGCATTTT. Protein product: CASSPGVGQGREPQHF.

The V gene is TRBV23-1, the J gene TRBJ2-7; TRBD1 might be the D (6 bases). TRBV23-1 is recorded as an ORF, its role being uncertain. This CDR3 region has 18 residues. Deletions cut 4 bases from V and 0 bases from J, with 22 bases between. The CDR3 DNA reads TGCGCCAGCAGTCTTCCGGGACACGCTGCAAATGGCTCCTACGAGCAGTACGTC. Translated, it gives CASSLPGHAANGSYEQYV.

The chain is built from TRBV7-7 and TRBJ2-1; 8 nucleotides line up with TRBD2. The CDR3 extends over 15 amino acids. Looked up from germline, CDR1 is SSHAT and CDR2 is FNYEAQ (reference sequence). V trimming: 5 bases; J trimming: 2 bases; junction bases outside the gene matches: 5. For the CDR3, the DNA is TGTGCCAGCAGCGTAGGACTAGCAGCCTACAATGAGCAGTTCTTC. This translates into CASSVGLAAYNEQFF.

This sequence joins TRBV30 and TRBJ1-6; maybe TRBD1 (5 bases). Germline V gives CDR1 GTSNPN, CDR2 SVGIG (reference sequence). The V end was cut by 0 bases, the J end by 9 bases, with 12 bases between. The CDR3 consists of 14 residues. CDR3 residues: CAWSVETASSPLHF. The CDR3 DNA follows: TGTGCCTGGAGTGTAGAGACAGCCAGTTCACCCCTCCACTTT.

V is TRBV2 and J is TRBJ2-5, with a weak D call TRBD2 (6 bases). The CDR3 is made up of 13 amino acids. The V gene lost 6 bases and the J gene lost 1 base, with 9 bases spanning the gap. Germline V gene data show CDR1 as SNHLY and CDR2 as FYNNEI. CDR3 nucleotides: TGTGCCAGCAGGGGCGGGGTCCAAGAGACCCAGTACTTC. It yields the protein CASRGGVQETQYF.

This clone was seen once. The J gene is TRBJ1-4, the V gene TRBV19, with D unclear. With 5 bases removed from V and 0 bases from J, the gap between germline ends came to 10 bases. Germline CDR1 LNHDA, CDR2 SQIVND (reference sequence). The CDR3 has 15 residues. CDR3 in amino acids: CASSYTSATNEKLFF. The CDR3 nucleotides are TGTGCCAGTAGTTATACCTCAGCAACTAATGAAAAACTGTTTTTT. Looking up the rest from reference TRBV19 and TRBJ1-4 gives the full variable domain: DGGITQSPKYLFRKEGQNVTLSCEQNLNHDAMYWYRQDPGQGLRLIYYSQIVNDFQKGDIAEGYSVSREKKESFPLTVTSAQKNPTAFYLCASSYTSATNEKLFFGSGTQLSVL.

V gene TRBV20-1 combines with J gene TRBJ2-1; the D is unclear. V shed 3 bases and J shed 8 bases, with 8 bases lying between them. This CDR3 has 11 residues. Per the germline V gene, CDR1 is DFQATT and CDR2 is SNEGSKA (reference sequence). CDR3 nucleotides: TGCAGTGCTAGTTCTATCGATGAGCAGTTCTTC. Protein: CSASSIDEQFF.

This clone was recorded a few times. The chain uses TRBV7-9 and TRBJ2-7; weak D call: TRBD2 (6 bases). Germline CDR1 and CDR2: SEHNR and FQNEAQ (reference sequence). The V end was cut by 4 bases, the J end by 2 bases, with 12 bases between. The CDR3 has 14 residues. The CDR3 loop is CASSYRDSTYEQYF. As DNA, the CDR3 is TGTGCCAGCAGCTACCGGGACTCTACCTACGAGCAGTACTTC.

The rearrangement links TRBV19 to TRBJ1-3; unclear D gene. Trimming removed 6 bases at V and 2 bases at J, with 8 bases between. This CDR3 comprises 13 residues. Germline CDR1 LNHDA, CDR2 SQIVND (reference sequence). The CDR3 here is CASSTYTGNTIYF. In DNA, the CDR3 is TGTGCCAGTAGCACGTACACTGGAAACACCATATATTTT. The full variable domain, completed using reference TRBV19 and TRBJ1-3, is DGGITQSPKYLFRKEGQNVTLSCEQNLNHDAMYWYRQDPGQGLRLIYYSQIVNDFQKGDIAEGYSVSREKKESFPLTVTSAQKNPTAFYLCASSTYTGNTIYFGEGSWLTVV.

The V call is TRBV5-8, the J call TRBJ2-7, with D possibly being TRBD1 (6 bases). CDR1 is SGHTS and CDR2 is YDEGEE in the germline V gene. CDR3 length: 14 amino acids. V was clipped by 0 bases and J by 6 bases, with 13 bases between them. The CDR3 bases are TGTGCCAGCAGCTTGGTAGGGGGAACGGGCGAGCAGTACTTC. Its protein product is CASSLVGGTGEQYF.

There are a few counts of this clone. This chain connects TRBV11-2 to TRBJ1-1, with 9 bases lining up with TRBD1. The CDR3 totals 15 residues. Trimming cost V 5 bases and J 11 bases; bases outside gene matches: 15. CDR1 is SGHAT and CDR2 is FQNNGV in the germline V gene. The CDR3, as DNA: TGTGCCAGCAGCCTTGGACAGGGGATGAGGGTGAGGGCTTTCTTT. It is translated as CASSLGQGMRVRAFF.

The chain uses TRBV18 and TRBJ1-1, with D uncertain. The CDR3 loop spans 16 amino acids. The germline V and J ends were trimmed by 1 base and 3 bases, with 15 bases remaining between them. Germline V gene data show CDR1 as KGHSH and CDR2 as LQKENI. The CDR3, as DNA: TGTGCCAGCTCACCACTAAGGAGGTTTGACGACACTGAAGCTTTCTTT. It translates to CASSPLRRFDDTEAFF. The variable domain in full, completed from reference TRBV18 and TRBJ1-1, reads NAGVMQNPRHLVRRRGQEARLRCSPMKGHSHVYWYRQLPEEGLKFMVYLQKENIIDESGMPKERFSAEFPKEGPSILRIQQVVRGDSAAYFCASSPLRRFDDTEAFFGQGTRLTVV.

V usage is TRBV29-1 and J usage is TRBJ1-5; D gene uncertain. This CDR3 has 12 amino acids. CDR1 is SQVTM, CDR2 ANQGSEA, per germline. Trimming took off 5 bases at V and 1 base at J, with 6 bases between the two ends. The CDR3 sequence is CSVQSSNQPQHF. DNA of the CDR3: TGCAGCGTTCAGTCGAGCAATCAGCCCCAGCATTTT.

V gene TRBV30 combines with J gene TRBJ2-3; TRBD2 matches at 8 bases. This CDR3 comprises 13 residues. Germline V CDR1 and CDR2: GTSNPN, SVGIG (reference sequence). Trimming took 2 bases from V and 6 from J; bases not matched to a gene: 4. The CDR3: CAWSPGLGDTQYF. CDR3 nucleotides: TGTGCCTGGAGTCCGGGACTAGGGGATACGCAGTATTTT.

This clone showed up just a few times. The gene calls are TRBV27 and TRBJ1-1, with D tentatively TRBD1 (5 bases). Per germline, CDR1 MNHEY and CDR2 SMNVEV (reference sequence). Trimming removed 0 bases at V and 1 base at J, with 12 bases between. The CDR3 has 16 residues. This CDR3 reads CASSLSGGWENTEAFF. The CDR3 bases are TGTGCCAGCAGTTTATCGGGGGGGTGGGAGAACACTGAAGCTTTCTTT.

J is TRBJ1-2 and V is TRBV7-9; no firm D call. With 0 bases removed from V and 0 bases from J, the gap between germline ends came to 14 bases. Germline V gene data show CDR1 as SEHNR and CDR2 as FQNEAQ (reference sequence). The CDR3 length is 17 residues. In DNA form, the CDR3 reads TGTGCCAGCAGCTTAGCGCCGGAGAGACCTACTAACTATGGCTACACCTTC. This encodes CASSLAPERPTNYGYTF. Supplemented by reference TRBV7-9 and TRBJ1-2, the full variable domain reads DTGVSQNPRHKITKRGQNVTFRCDPISEHNRLYWYRQTLGQGPEFLTYFQNEAQLEKSRLLSDRFSAERPKGSFSTLEIQRTEQGDSAMYLCASSLAPERPTNYGYTFGSGTRLTVV.

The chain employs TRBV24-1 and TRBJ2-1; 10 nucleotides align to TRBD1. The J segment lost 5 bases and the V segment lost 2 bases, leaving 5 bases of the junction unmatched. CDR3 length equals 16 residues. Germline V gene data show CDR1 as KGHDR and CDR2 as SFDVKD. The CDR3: CATSDSRQGAHNEQFF. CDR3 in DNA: TGTGCCACCAGTGATTCCCGACAGGGGGCGCACAATGAGCAGTTCTTC.

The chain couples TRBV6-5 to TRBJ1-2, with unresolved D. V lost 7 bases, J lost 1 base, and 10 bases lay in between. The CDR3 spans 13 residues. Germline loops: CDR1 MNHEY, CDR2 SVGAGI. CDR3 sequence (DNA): TGTGCCAGCACCCCCGGACTTAACTATGGCTACACCTTC. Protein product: CASTPGLNYGYTF.

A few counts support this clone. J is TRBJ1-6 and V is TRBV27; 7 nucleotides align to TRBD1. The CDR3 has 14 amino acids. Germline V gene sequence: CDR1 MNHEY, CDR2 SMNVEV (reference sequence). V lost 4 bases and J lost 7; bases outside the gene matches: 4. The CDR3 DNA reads TGTGCCAGCAGTTACGGGACAGAAAATTCACCCCTCCACTTT. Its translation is CASSYGTENSPLHF.

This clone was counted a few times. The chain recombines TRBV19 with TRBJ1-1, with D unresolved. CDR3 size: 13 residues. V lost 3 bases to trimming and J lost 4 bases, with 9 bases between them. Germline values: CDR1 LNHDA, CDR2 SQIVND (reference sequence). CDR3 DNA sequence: TGTGCCAGTAGTATTTCCGAGGCCACTGAAGCTTTCTTT. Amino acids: CASSISEATEAFF.

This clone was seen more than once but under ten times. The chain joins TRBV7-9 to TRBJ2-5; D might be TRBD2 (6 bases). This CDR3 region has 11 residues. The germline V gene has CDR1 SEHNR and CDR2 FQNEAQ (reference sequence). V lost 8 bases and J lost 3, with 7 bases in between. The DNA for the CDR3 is TGTGCCAGCGGGGAGGAAGAGACCCAGTACTTC. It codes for CASGEEETQYF.

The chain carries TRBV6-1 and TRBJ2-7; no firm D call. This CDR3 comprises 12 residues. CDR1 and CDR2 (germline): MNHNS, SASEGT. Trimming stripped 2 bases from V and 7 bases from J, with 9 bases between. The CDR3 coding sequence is TGTGCCAGCAGTGAACCCTTTAAAGAGCAGTACGTC. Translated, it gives CASSEPFKEQYV.

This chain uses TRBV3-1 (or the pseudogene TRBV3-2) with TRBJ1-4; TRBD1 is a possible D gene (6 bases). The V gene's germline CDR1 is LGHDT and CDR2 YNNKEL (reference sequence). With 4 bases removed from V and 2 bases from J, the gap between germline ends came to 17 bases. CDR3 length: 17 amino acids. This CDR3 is CASSRSWGLGTNEKLFF. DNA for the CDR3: TGTGCCAGCAGCCGTAGTTGGGGGCTTGGGACTAATGAAAAACTGTTTTTT.